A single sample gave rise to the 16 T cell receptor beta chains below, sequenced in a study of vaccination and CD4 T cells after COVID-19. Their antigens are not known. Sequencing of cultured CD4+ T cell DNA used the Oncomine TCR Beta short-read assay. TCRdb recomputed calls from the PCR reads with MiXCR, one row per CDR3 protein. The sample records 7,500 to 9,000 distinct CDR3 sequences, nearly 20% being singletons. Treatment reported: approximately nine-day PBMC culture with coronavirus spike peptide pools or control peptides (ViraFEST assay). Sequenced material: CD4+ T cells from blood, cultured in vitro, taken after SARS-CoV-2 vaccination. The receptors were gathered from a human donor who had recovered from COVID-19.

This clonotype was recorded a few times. CDR3 in amino acids: CASKRQGGRNEQYF. In nucleotides, the CDR3 is TGTGCCAGCAAGCGACAGGGGGGAAGGAACGAGCAGTACTTC. V is TRBV2 and J is TRBJ2-7; 9 bases are a match to TRBD1. V lost 7 bases to trimming and J lost 5 bases; unmatched junction nucleotides: 9. CDR3 size: 14 residues. Looked up from germline, CDR1 is SNHLY and CDR2 is FYNNEI. Using reference TRBV2 and TRBJ2-7 for the parts outside the CDR3, the full variable domain is EPEVTQTPSHQVTQMGQEVILRCVPISNHLYFYWYRQILGQKVEFLVSFYNNEISEKSEIFDDQFSVERPDGSNFTLKIRSTKLEDSAMYFCASKRQGGRNEQYFGPGTRLTVT.

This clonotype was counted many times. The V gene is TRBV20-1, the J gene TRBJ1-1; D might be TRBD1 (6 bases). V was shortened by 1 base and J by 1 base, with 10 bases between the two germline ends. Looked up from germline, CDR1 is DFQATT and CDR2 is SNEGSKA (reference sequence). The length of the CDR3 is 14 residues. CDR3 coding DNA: TGCAGTGCTAGAGTGGGGGGGCCGAACACTGAAGCTTTCTTT. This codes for CSARVGGPNTEAFF.

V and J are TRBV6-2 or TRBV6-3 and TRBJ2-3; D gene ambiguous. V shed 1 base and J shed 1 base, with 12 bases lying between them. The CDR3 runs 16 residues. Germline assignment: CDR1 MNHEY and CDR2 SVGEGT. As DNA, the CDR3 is TGTGCCAGCAGTTACTTGGCGGTGGCGGGCACAGATACGCAGTATTTT. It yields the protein CASSYLAVAGTDTQYF.

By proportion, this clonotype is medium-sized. CDR3 coding DNA: TGCAGTGCCAGGGGGGACAGTCAGAGGCAGCCCCAGCATTTT. Residues: CSARGDSQRQPQHF. The V gene is TRBV20-1, the J gene TRBJ1-5; 7 bases are a match to TRBD1. Germline CDR1 is DFQATT and CDR2 is SNEGSKA (reference sequence). V was pared by 6 bases and J by 7 bases, with 12 bases of the junction left unmatched. The CDR3 covers 14 residues.

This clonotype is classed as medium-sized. CDR3 region: CASSRRTGSGANVLTF. The CDR3 nucleotides are TGTGCCAGCAGCCGACGAACAGGATCTGGGGCCAACGTCCTGACTTTC. V is TRBV7-9 and J is TRBJ2-6, with D possibly matching TRBD1 (5 bases). In germline, CDR1 is SEHNR, CDR2 FQNEAQ (reference sequence). Trimming took 5 bases from V and 1 from J, leaving 12 bases between them. The CDR3 sequence is 16 residues long.

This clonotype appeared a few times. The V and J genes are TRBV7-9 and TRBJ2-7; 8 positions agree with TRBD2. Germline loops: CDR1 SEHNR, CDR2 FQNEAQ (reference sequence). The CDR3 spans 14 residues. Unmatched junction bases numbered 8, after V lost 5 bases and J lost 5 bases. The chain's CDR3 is CASSRGLEGDEQYF. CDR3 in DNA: TGTGCCAGCAGCCGGGGACTAGAGGGCGACGAGCAGTACTTC.

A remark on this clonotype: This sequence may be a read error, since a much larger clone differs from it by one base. CDR3 residues: CASRFDRGHGYTF. The DNA of the CDR3 is TGTGCCAGCAGATTCGACAGGGGGCATGGCTACACCTTC. The chain joins TRBV6-1 to TRBJ1-2; 10 nucleotides match TRBD1. V shed 6 bases, J shed 6 bases, and the junction held 4 bases outside the gene matches. Germline V CDR1 and CDR2: MNHNS, SASEGT. CDR3 size: 13 residues.

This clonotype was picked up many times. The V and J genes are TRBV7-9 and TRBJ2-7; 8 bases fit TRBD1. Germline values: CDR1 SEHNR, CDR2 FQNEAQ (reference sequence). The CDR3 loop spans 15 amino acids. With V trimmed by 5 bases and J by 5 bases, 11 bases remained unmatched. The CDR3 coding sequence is TGTGCCAGCAGCCTCCATAAGGACAGGGCCGACGAGCAGTACTTC. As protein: CASSLHKDRADEQYF.

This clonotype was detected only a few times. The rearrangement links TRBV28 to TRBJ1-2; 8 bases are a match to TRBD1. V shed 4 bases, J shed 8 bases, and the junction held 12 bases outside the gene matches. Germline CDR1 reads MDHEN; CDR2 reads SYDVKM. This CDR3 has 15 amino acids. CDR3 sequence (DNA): TGTGCCAGCAGTTCAATCGAGCCAGGGGGCCAGGGCTACACCTTC. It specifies CASSSIEPGGQGYTF.

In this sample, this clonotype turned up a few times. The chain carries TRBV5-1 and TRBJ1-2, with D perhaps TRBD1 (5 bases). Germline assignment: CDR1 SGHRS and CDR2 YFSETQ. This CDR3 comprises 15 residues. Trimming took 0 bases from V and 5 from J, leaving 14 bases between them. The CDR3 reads CASSLAPTGGYGYTF. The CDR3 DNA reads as TGCGCCAGCAGCTTGGCCCCAACGGGGGGTTATGGCTACACCTTC.

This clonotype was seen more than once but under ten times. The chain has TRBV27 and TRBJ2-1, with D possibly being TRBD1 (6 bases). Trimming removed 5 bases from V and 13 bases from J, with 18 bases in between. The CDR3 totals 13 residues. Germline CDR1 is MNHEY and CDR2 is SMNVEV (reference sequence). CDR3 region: CASSEAGTRIQFF. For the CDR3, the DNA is TGTGCCAGCAGTGAAGCCGGGACAAGAATCCAGTTCTTC.

The CDR3 nucleotides read TGTGCCAGCATTTCCTCGGGGTCCGGGGAGCTGTTTTTT. Translated, it gives CASISSGSGELFF. This chain uses TRBV28 with TRBJ2-2, with a weak D call TRBD2 (5 bases). V lost 7 bases, J lost 6 bases, and 12 bases lay in between. CDR3 size: 13 residues. Germline CDR1 MDHEN, CDR2 SYDVKM.

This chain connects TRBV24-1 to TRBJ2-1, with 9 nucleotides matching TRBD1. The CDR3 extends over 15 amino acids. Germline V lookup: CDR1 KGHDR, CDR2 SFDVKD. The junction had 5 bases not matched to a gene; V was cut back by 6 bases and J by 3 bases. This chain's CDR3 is CATSIRDRDYNEQFF. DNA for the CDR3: TGTGCCACCAGTATCCGGGACAGGGACTACAATGAGCAGTTCTTC.

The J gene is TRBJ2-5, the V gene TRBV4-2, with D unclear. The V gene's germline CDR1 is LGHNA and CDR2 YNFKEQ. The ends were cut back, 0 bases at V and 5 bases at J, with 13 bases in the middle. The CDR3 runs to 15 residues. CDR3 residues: CASSQDRAPRETQYF. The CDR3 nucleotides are TGTGCCAGCAGCCAAGATAGGGCCCCCCGGGAGACCCAGTACTTC.

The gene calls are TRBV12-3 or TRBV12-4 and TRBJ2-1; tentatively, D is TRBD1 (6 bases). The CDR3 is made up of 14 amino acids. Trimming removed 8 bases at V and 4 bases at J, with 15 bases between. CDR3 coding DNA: TGTGCCAGCGGAAGACAGGTGGTATACAATGAGCAGTTCTTC. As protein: CASGRQVVYNEQFF.

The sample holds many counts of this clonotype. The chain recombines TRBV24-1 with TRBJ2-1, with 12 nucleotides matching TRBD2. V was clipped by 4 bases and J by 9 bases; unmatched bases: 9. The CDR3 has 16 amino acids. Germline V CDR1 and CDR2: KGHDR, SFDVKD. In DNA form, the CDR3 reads TGTGCCACCAGTGACCCGACTAGCGGGAGTTTCGGTGAGCAGTTCTTC. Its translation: CATSDPTSGSFGEQFF.